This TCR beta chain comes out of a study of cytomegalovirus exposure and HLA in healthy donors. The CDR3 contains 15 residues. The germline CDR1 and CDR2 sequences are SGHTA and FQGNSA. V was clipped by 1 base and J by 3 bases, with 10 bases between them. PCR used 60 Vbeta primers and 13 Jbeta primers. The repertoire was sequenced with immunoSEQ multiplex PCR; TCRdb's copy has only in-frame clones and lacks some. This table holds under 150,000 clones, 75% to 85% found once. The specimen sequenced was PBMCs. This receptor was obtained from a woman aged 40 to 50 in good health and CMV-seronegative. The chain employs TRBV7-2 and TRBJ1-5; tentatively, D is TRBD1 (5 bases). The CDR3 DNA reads TGTGCCAGCAGCTTAGGCGGGGGGGTCAATCAGCCCCAGCATTTT. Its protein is CASSLGGGVNQPQHF.